Listed here are 32 T cell receptor beta chains from one sample, sequenced in a study of T cell repertoires in cytomegalovirus infection. From the reads, TCRdb called clonotypes with MiXCR, one entry per CDR3 protein. The sample yields 400,000 to 600,000 distinct CDR3 sequences, about two fifths seen once. No antigens are known for them. The source was cultured PBMCs, collected from culture after CMV antigen stimulation. The receptors were sampled from a human donor in good health (CMV status not recorded). Some clones in this sample may be carry-over from other donors' samples.

This clonotype was detected only a few times. This sequence joins TRBV12-3 or TRBV12-4 and TRBJ2-1; D is perhaps TRBD1 or TRBD2 (5 bases each). CDR3 size: 15 residues. Deletions cut 5 bases from V and 4 bases from J, with 15 bases between. Written as DNA, the CDR3 is TGTGCCAGCAGTCTCGACGTTGGGACGTACAATGAGCAGTTCTTC. This encodes CASSLDVGTYNEQFF.

This clonotype has at least ten counts. The gene calls are TRBV12-3 or TRBV12-4 and TRBJ1-2, with 8 bases identical to TRBD1. The V and J ends lost 6 bases and 4 bases, in that order; junction bases with no gene match: 4. The CDR3 totals 13 residues. DNA for the CDR3: TGTGCCAGCAGCACCGGACAGGGCTATGGCTACACCTTC. Encoded protein: CASSTGQGYGYTF.

This clonotype was found many times. The DNA for the CDR3 is TGTGCCAGCAGCTTATCCGACGGGGGCTCCGAGCAGTACTTC. Protein product: CASSLSDGGSEQYF. V is TRBV7-2 and J is TRBJ2-7; perhaps D is TRBD1 or TRBD2 (6 bases each). This CDR3 has 14 residues. CDR1 and CDR2 (germline): SGHTA, FQGNSA. Trimming removed 2 bases from V and 6 bases from J, with 14 bases in between.

The rearrangement joins TRBV11-2 to TRBJ2-5; 11 nucleotides line up with TRBD2. CDR1 and CDR2 (germline): SGHAT, FQNNGV. The CDR3 has 15 residues. V lost 5 bases and J lost 5; bases outside the gene matches: 7. The CDR3 loop is CASSPGLAGSETQYF. CDR3 coding DNA: TGTGCCAGCAGCCCAGGACTAGCGGGTAGTGAGACCCAGTACTTC.

The chain uses TRBV7-9 and TRBJ2-4; 9 bases align to TRBD1. The CDR3 runs 18 residues. Germline V CDR1 and CDR2: SEHNR, FQNEAQ (reference sequence). V trimming: 2 bases; J trimming: 10 bases; junction bases outside the gene matches: 18. The CDR3 region is CASSLRPGTGLAIGIQYF. DNA of the CDR3: TGTGCCAGCAGCTTACGACCCGGGACAGGGCTAGCCATTGGGATTCAGTACTTC.

Only one count was recorded for this clonotype. The chain carries TRBV5-1 and TRBJ1-1, with D possibly matching TRBD1 (5 bases). V was clipped by 3 bases and J by 6 bases, with 12 bases between them. CDR3 length: 13 amino acids. Per germline, CDR1 SGHRS and CDR2 YFSETQ. This CDR3 reads CASSSGGYAEAFF. CDR3 DNA: TGCGCCAGCAGCTCGGGGGGTTACGCTGAAGCTTTCTTT.

The table lists this clonotype with a few counts. V gene TRBV7-2 combines with J gene TRBJ1-1; D unresolved. Germline values: CDR1 SGHTA, CDR2 FQGNSA. Trimming took 0 bases from V and 4 from J, leaving 12 bases between them. The CDR3 sequence is 15 residues long. CDR3 sequence (DNA): TGTGCCAGCAGCTTAGCGCCCGGGTACGGCACTGAAGCTTTCTTT. It yields the protein CASSLAPGYGTEAFF.

The genes are TRBV28 and TRBJ1-3, with a tentative D call TRBD1 (5 bases). V was cut by 7 bases and J by 0 bases, with 19 bases left in between. This CDR3 has 17 residues. The germline gives CDR1 MDHEN, CDR2 SYDVKM. CDR3 sequence: CASIAAPGPISGNTIYF. CDR3 sequence (DNA): TGTGCCAGCATCGCCGCGCCGGGACCGATCTCTGGAAACACCATATATTTT.

This sequence joins TRBV7-2 and TRBJ2-1; D call uncertain. CDR3 length equals 17 residues. Looked up from germline, CDR1 is SGHTA and CDR2 is FQGNSA. V shed 0 bases and J shed 4 bases, with 16 bases lying between them. DNA of the CDR3: TGTGCCAGCAGCTTAGCGCTGGGCCAAGGCCCTTACAATGAGCAGTTCTTC. Protein: CASSLALGQGPYNEQFF.

This clonotype has ten or more counts. This chain's CDR3 is CASSTKKGQGPTTMNTEAFF. The CDR3 nucleotides are TGTGCCAGCAGCACGAAAAAAGGTCAGGGTCCGACAACCATGAACACTGAAGCTTTCTTT. The rearrangement uses TRBV7-2 and TRBJ1-1; perhaps TRBD1 as D (5 bases). CDR1 and CDR2 (germline): SGHTA, FQGNSA. The CDR3 length is 20 residues. V was pared by 5 bases and J by 0 bases, with 28 bases between.

This chain links TRBV20-1 with TRBJ1-2, with a weak D call TRBD1 (6 bases). The germline V and J ends were trimmed by 5 bases and 2 bases, with 15 bases remaining between them. This CDR3 spans 14 amino acids. CDR1 DFQATT and CDR2 SNEGSKA come from the germline V gene (reference sequence). CDR3 sequence: CSAGDGTGNYGYTF. CDR3 DNA sequence: TGCAGTGCTGGGGACGGAACAGGGAACTATGGCTACACCTTC.

The rearrangement uses TRBV7-9 and TRBJ1-3; no firm D call. The V end was cut by 3 bases, the J end by 7 bases, with 13 bases between. Per the germline V gene, CDR1 is SEHNR and CDR2 is FQNEAQ (reference sequence). This CDR3 region has 14 residues. CDR3 in amino acids: CASSFPGFANTIYF. DNA of the CDR3: TGTGCCAGCAGCTTCCCGGGTTTCGCTAACACCATATATTTT.

A few counts support this clonotype. The J gene is TRBJ1-1, the V gene TRBV20-1, with D perhaps TRBD1 (5 bases). The CDR3 totals 14 residues. Germline-derived CDR1 and CDR2 are DFQATT and SNEGSKA (reference sequence). The germline V and J ends were trimmed by 4 bases and 2 bases, with 14 bases remaining between them. CDR3 DNA sequence: TGCAGTGCTACCCCGGGACGGTCAAACACTGAAGCTTTCTTT. It is translated as CSATPGRSNTEAFF.

CDR3 sequence (DNA): TGCAGTGCTAGAGGGTCTGCGGTCAACACTGAAGCTTTCTTT. This codes for CSARGSAVNTEAFF. This chain uses TRBV20-1 with TRBJ1-1; D is unresolved. The CDR3 loop spans 14 amino acids. From germline, CDR1 is DFQATT and CDR2 SNEGSKA (reference sequence). Trimming stripped 1 base from V and 2 bases from J, with 11 bases between.

This clonotype came up a few times. The chain couples TRBV12-3 or TRBV12-4 to TRBJ2-3, with TRBD1 matching over 11 bases. This CDR3 is built from 20 residues. The J segment lost 4 bases and the V segment lost 6 bases, leaving 21 bases of the junction unmatched. The CDR3 here is CASSPGGSPGQGADADTQYF. The CDR3 DNA is TGTGCCAGCAGCCCGGGGGGCTCTCCCGGACAGGGGGCAGATGCAGATACGCAGTATTTT.

The V call is TRBV7-2, the J call TRBJ2-7; 10 bases are a match to TRBD1. Germline CDR1 SGHTA, CDR2 FQGNSA. The CDR3 extends over 13 amino acids. With 5 bases clipped from V and 7 bases from J, the junction kept 5 bases outside the gene matches. The CDR3 here is CASSRQGAREQYF. CDR3 DNA: TGTGCCAGCAGCCGACAGGGGGCGAGGGAGCAGTACTTC.

The chain carries TRBV6-1 and TRBJ1-3; D unclear. The CDR3 is 11 residues long. Looked up from germline, CDR1 is MNHNS and CDR2 is SASEGT. With 8 bases removed from V and 4 bases from J, the gap between germline ends came to 6 bases. The CDR3: CASHRGNTIYF. In nucleotides, the CDR3 is TGTGCCAGCCATAGGGGAAACACCATATATTTT.

This clonotype appeared a few times. The chain has TRBV7-2 and TRBJ2-1; 9 bases are a match to TRBD2. Germline trimming cut 1 base from V and 6 bases from J; bases unmatched to any gene: 1. This CDR3 comprises 14 residues. Germline V gene lookup returns CDR1 SGHTA and CDR2 FQGNSA. In DNA form, the CDR3 reads TGTGCCAGCAGCTTAGGGGGACTAGCCAATGAGCAGTTCTTC. This translates into CASSLGGLANEQFF.

Only a few counts were recorded for this clonotype. CDR3 coding DNA: TGTGCCAGTAGTACTCGGACTAGCGGGGTAACAGATACGCAGTATTTT. It yields the protein CASSTRTSGVTDTQYF. The chain uses TRBV19 and TRBJ2-3; 12 bases match TRBD2. The CDR3 extends over 16 amino acids. With 4 bases clipped from V and 3 bases from J, the junction kept 5 bases outside the gene matches. Germline CDR1 is LNHDA and CDR2 is SQIVND (reference sequence).

The rearrangement joins TRBV12-3 or TRBV12-4 to TRBJ1-5; D remains ambiguous. Trimming stripped 6 bases from V and 0 bases from J, with 9 bases between. The CDR3 has 14 residues. Written as DNA, the CDR3 is TGTGCCAGCAGCTCCCCTTATAGCAATCAGCCCCAGCATTTT. Its translation is CASSSPYSNQPQHF.

This clonotype has more than one count but fewer than ten. The chain employs TRBV12-3 or TRBV12-4 and TRBJ2-7; the D gene is possibly TRBD2 (6 bases). The CDR3 sequence is 14 residues long. This CDR3 reads CAKPQDGGSYEQYF. The CDR3 nucleotides read TGTGCAAAGCCCCAGGACGGGGGCTCCTACGAGCAGTACTTC.

J is TRBJ2-7 and V is TRBV11-2; the D is unclear. Per the germline V gene, CDR1 is SGHAT and CDR2 is FQNNGV. The length of the CDR3 is 13 residues. V was cut by 1 base and J by 6 bases, with 10 bases left in between. DNA for the CDR3: TGTGCCAGCAGCTTAGGTGTGGGGATCGAGCAGTACTTC. Translation gives CASSLGVGIEQYF.

This clonotype was found many times. The CDR3 region has the DNA TGTGCCAGCTCTCTACAAGATATGAACACTGAAGCTTTCTTT. This sequence encodes CASSLQDMNTEAFF. The V and J genes are TRBV18 and TRBJ1-1; D call uncertain. Germline CDR1 reads KGHSH; CDR2 reads LQKENI. This CDR3 is 14 amino acids long. V lost 6 bases, J lost 0 bases, and 11 bases lay in between. The full variable domain, rest sourced from reference TRBV18 and TRBJ1-1, is NAGVMQNPRHLVRRRGQEARLRCSPMKGHSHVYWYRQLPEEGLKFMVYLQKENIIDESGMPKERFSAEFPKEGPSILRIQQVVRGDSAAYFCASSLQDMNTEAFFGQGTRLTVV.

This clonotype was seen only once. The chain joins TRBV6-1 to TRBJ1-4; D gene ambiguous. CDR3 length: 15 amino acids. Germline CDR1 is MNHNS and CDR2 is SASEGT. V lost 1 base to trimming and J lost 8 bases, with 14 bases between them. CDR3: CASSEVSPAYEKLFF. The CDR3 DNA follows: TGTGCCAGCAGTGAAGTGAGCCCAGCATACGAAAAACTGTTTTTT.

The genes are TRBV6-1 and TRBJ2-7, with 8 nucleotides matching TRBD2. The trim removed 6 bases at V and 3 bases at J, leaving 10 bases unmatched. This CDR3 is 15 amino acids long. CDR1 is MNHNS and CDR2 is SASEGT in the germline V gene. This CDR3 reads CASRISGSPFYEQYF. Written as DNA, the CDR3 is TGTGCCAGCAGGATCAGCGGGAGCCCTTTCTACGAGCAGTACTTC.

This rearrangement joins TRBV28 to TRBJ2-7; D tentatively reads TRBD1 or TRBD2 (5 bases each). Germline CDR1 reads MDHEN; CDR2 reads SYDVKM. Trimming shortened V by 2 bases and J by 6 bases, and 17 bases separated the two germline ends. This CDR3 is built from 15 residues. CDR3 amino acids: CASSLRGRRGVEQYF. CDR3 in DNA: TGTGCCAGCAGTTTAAGGGGACGCCGCGGAGTCGAGCAGTACTTC.

This chain uses TRBV7-2 with TRBJ1-6, with unresolved D. Germline loops: CDR1 SGHTA, CDR2 FQGNSA. The V and J ends lost 5 bases and 2 bases respectively, with 7 bases between them. The CDR3 has 14 amino acids. The CDR3 protein is CASSQDTYNSPLHF. In DNA, the CDR3 is TGTGCCAGCAGCCAAGACACCTATAATTCACCCCTCCACTTT.

This chain joins TRBV4-3 and TRBJ2-1, with D possibly being TRBD2 (6 bases). CDR1 LGHNA and CDR2 YSLEER come from the germline V gene. CDR3 size: 16 residues. V lost 2 bases and J lost 0, with 11 bases in between. The CDR3 coding sequence is TGCGCCAGCAGCCAACAGCGGGCTTCCTCCTACAATGAGCAGTTCTTC. This sequence encodes CASSQQRASSYNEQFF.

The V call is TRBV7-2, the J call TRBJ1-2, with TRBD1 identical over 8 bases. Trimming cost V 5 bases and J 4 bases; bases outside gene matches: 9. CDR1 is SGHTA, CDR2 FQGNSA, per germline. The CDR3 sequence is 15 residues long. Here the CDR3 DNA reads TGTGCCAGCAGCACAGGGACAGGCCTTTTCTATGGCTACACCTTC. As protein: CASSTGTGLFYGYTF.

V gene TRBV7-6 combines with J gene TRBJ2-1; 8 bases line up with TRBD1. The CDR3 loop spans 15 amino acids. Germline values: CDR1 SGHVS, CDR2 FNYEAQ. The junction had 8 bases not matched to a gene; V was cut back by 4 bases and J by 6 bases. In DNA form, the CDR3 reads TGTGCCAGCAGCTCCGGGACAGGTCGTTCCAATGAGCAGTTCTTC. Residues: CASSSGTGRSNEQFF.

The chain uses TRBV24-1 and TRBJ2-1; 11 bases align to TRBD2. CDR3 size: 15 residues. V lost 7 bases and J lost 5; bases outside the gene matches: 6. Germline assignment: CDR1 KGHDR and CDR2 SFDVKD. CDR3 DNA: TGTGCCACCAGGGCCGGGACTAGCGGAGACAATGAGCAGTTCTTC. This codes for CATRAGTSGDNEQFF.

The chain has TRBV7-8 and TRBJ2-7; tentative D call: TRBD1 (6 bases). The CDR3 runs to 15 residues. Germline V gene lookup returns CDR1 SGHVS and CDR2 FQNEAQ. Between the trimmed V and J ends, which lost 3 bases and 2 bases, there was a span of 14 bases. CDR3 bases: TGTGCCAGCAGCTTTCTACCGACAGGACCCTACGAGCAGTACTTC. It is translated as CASSFLPTGPYEQYF.